These 15 T cell receptor beta chains were all obtained from the same sample, sequenced in a study of TIL therapy for anti-PD-1-resistant metastatic lung cancer. Sequencing used immunoSEQ v3. The table came from immunoSEQ multiplex PCR; TCRdb's copy has only in-frame clones and leaves some out. The sample includes about 17,000 clones, over 75% of them seen just once. Sample time point: pre-treatment sample, taken before nivolumab and TIL therapy. Sample: blood, taken at baseline. These receptor sequences come from a person between 25 and 80 years old with non-small cell lung cancer.

The rearrangement joins TRBV29-1 to TRBJ1-2; D may be TRBD1 (6 bases). The CDR3 loop spans 12 amino acids. The V end was cut by 4 bases, the J end by 6 bases, with 12 bases between. Per the germline V gene, CDR1 is SQVTM and CDR2 is ANQGSEA. CDR3 nucleotides: TGCAGCGTTGTTTCACAGGGAGATGGCTACACCTTC. It specifies CSVVSQGDGYTF. The full variable domain, its missing parts supplied by reference TRBV29-1 and TRBJ1-2, is SAVISQKPSRDICQRGTSLTIQCQVDSQVTMMFWYRQQPGQSLTLIATANQGSEATYESGFVIDKFPISRPNLTFSTLTVSNMSPEDSSIYLCSVVSQGDGYTFGSGTRLTVV.

This clone occurred once. The chain uses TRBV9 and TRBJ2-7; D assignment may be TRBD1 or TRBD2 (6 bases each). Germline CDR1 and CDR2: SGDLS and YYNGEE. Trimming cost V 2 bases and J 0 bases, with 12 bases left between them. The CDR3 is made up of 15 amino acids. Here the CDR3 reads CASSVSQGGSYEQYF. Here the CDR3 DNA reads TGTGCCAGCAGCGTTTCACAGGGAGGCTCCTACGAGCAGTACTTC.

The chain is built from TRBV7-3 and TRBJ1-4, with 10 bases aligning to TRBD1. CDR1 is SGHTA and CDR2 is FQGTGA in the germline V gene. After removal of 4 bases from V and 8 bases from J, the junction contained 10 bases not matched to a gene. The CDR3 is made up of 16 amino acids. As DNA, the CDR3 is TGTGCCAGCAGCTCGACAGGGGGCGCCCGGTGGGAAAAACTGTTTTTT. This codes for CASSSTGGARWEKLFF.

The genes are TRBV5-1 and TRBJ2-5; 10 bases are a match to TRBD2. The germline V gene has CDR1 SGHRS and CDR2 YFSETQ. The junction had 9 bases not matched to a gene; V was cut back by 4 bases and J by 0 bases. This CDR3 has 17 residues. DNA for the CDR3: TGCGCCAGCAGCGCAAATCCGCTAGCGGGGGACCAAGAGACCCAGTACTTC. It codes for CASSANPLAGDQETQYF.

The chain links TRBV2 to TRBJ2-3; 8 positions agree with TRBD2. Germline values: CDR1 SNHLY, CDR2 FYNNEI. The junction had 6 bases not matched to a gene; V was cut back by 4 bases and J by 6 bases. The CDR3 is 14 residues long. CDR3 residues: CASSVGLGMDTQYF. The CDR3 DNA reads TGTGCCAGCAGTGTGGGACTAGGAATGGATACGCAGTATTTT. Filled out from reference TRBV2 and TRBJ2-3, the complete variable domain reads EPEVTQTPSHQVTQMGQEVILRCVPISNHLYFYWYRQILGQKVEFLVSFYNNEISEKSEIFDDQFSVERPDGSNFTLKIRSTKLEDSAMYFCASSVGLGMDTQYFGPGTRLTVL.

This clone came up a few times. V usage is TRBV6-5 and J usage is TRBJ1-3; no definite D call. Trimming removed 2 bases from V and 4 bases from J, with 12 bases in between. CDR3 length: 15 residues. From germline, CDR1 is MNHEY and CDR2 SVGAGI. The CDR3 region has the DNA TGTGCCAGCAGTTACATCGCAGAGAAAGGAAACACCATATATTTT. Protein product: CASSYIAEKGNTIYF.

The rearrangement joins TRBV28 to TRBJ2-5, with D possibly TRBD2 on 7 matching bases. Trimming removed 3 bases at V and 2 bases at J, with 10 bases between. This CDR3 is 14 amino acids long. The germline CDR1 and CDR2 sequences are MDHEN and SYDVKM. The CDR3 DNA follows: TGTGCCAGCAGTTTGGGGGGGGCACAAGAGACCCAGTACTTC. Amino acids: CASSLGGAQETQYF.

J is TRBJ1-2 and V is TRBV2; D unclear. The V gene lost 11 bases and the J gene lost 7 bases, with 26 bases spanning the gap. CDR1 SNHLY and CDR2 FYNNEI come from the germline V gene. The CDR3 has 15 amino acids. The CDR3 DNA reads as TGTGCCTACCTTAATAGAGATCGAAAGCGGGCTGGCTACACCTTC. Translated, it gives CAYLNRDRKRAGYTF.

The chain links TRBV29-1 to TRBJ2-7; no reliable D call. CDR3 length: 13 residues. V was pared by 5 bases and J by 3 bases, with 14 bases between. Germline CDR1 SQVTM, CDR2 ANQGSEA. The CDR3 DNA reads as TGCAGCGTTCGTATCAATAGCCTCTACGAGCAGTACTTC. It is translated as CSVRINSLYEQYF.

This clone was recorded only once. The rearrangement links TRBV4-3 to TRBJ2-3, with D unclear. There are 16 residues in the CDR3. The germline gives CDR1 LGHNA, CDR2 YSLEER. Trimming shortened V by 3 bases and J by 2 bases, and 15 bases separated the two germline ends. The CDR3 sequence: CASSHGSGPYTDTQYF. The CDR3 region has the DNA TGCGCCAGCAGCCATGGCTCCGGGCCATACACAGATACGCAGTATTTT.

This chain connects TRBV7-2 to TRBJ2-7, with unresolved D. The CDR3 consists of 11 residues. Germline V gene data show CDR1 as SGHTA and CDR2 as FQGNSA. The V and J ends lost 3 bases and 5 bases respectively, with 5 bases between them. The CDR3 DNA sequence: TGTGCCAGCAGCTTTGACCACGAGCAGTACTTC. It codes for CASSFDHEQYF.

This clone has a single count. This chain links TRBV9 with TRBJ1-2; weak D call: TRBD1 (5 bases). Deletions cut 6 bases from V and 6 bases from J, with 15 bases between. The CDR3 extends over 13 amino acids. Per the germline V gene, CDR1 is SGDLS and CDR2 is YYNGEE. The CDR3 loop is CASNNILGDGYTF. CDR3 coding DNA: TGTGCCAGCAACAATATTCTAGGGGATGGCTACACCTTC. Variable domain in full (rest from reference TRBV9 and TRBJ1-2): DSGVTQTPKHLITATGQRVTLRCSPRSGDLSVYWYQQSLDQGLQFLIQYYNGEERAKGNILERFSAQQFPDLHSELNLSSLELGDSALYFCASNNILGDGYTFGSGTRLTVV.

The chain couples TRBV6-1 to TRBJ2-7, with D perhaps TRBD2 (5 bases). The germline gives CDR1 MNHNS, CDR2 SASEGT. The CDR3 spans 16 residues. With 4 bases removed from V and 6 bases from J, the gap between germline ends came to 22 bases. The CDR3 reads CASSGKLEIGLIEQYF. The CDR3, as DNA: TGTGCCAGCAGTGGTAAACTAGAAATCGGTTTGATCGAGCAGTACTTC.

The chain employs TRBV19 and TRBJ2-1; TRBD1 is a possible D gene (5 bases). V was cut by 7 bases and J by 1 base, with 8 bases left in between. The CDR3 sequence is 13 residues long. Germline CDR1 reads LNHDA; CDR2 reads SQIVND (reference sequence). The DNA for the CDR3 is TGTGCCAGTACAGGGAATTCCTACAATGAGCAGTTCTTC. This gives the protein CASTGNSYNEQFF.

The chain recombines TRBV29-1 with TRBJ2-5; the D gene is possibly TRBD2 (7 bases). The germline V and J ends were trimmed by 4 bases and 5 bases, with 17 bases remaining between them. The CDR3 runs to 14 residues. From germline, CDR1 is SQVTM and CDR2 ANQGSEA. The CDR3 region is CSVVGAGGGETQYF. Here the CDR3 DNA reads TGCAGCGTTGTTGGGGCAGGCGGGGGCGAGACCCAGTACTTC. Supplemented by reference TRBV29-1 and TRBJ2-5, the full variable domain reads SAVISQKPSRDICQRGTSLTIQCQVDSQVTMMFWYRQQPGQSLTLIATANQGSEATYESGFVIDKFPISRPNLTFSTLTVSNMSPEDSSIYLCSVVGAGGGETQYFGPGTRLLVL.